This T cell receptor beta chain was sequenced for a study of blood T cells in healthy people across ages. Study results and caveats: Age advanced and TCR beta diversity per million T cells fell, roughly linearly. Naive T cell percentage by flow cytometry tracked strongly with beta diversity. Both naive CD4+ cell counts and diversity were greater in long-lived donors than in aged donors.

The CDR3 covers 13 residues. The germline V and J ends were trimmed by 0 bases and 11 bases, with 16 bases remaining between them. Germline V gene lookup returns CDR1 DFQATT and CDR2 SNEGSKA (reference sequence). Researchers report isolating at least 6.5 million PBMCs per sample. Comment on this clonotype: The antigen is not known.

A J-beta primer mix and a sample-barcoded 5' primer were used in a second PCR of about 6 to 12 cycles. TCRdb recomputed calls from the 5' RACE reads with MiXCR, one row per CDR3 protein. The sample gives under 1 million distinct CDR3 sequences, approximately 48% of which show up once; roughly 18% is in the top ten. Sequencing was done on a sample of blood. The chain recombines TRBV20-1 with TRBJ1-2; D unresolved. This clonotype originated in a man aged 55 to 69 in good health. Here the CDR3 DNA reads TGCAGTGCTAGAGAGATAGTTCATCGAAAGTACACCTTC. Translating it yields CSAREIVHRKYTF.